The clone carrying this T cell receptor beta chain was recorded only once. Its antigen is currently unknown. There are 15 residues in the CDR3. Germline V gives CDR1 MNHEY, CDR2 SVGAGI. Trimming removed 2 bases from V and 6 bases from J; junction bases left unmatched: 5. This entry comes from a study of cytomegalovirus exposure and HLA in healthy donors. Turning to the study itself: Earlier results showed approximately 110 million unique TCR beta sequences derived from about 179 million T cells.

Primers for the PCR totalled 60 Vbeta and 13 Jbeta. Libraries were prepared by immunoSEQ multiplex PCR; TCRdb keeps only in-frame clonotypes and omits some of them. The repertoire includes 55,000 to 75,000 clones, about 67% of them detected once, and more than 9.5% sits in the top ten. General study findings and limits: An analysis that came later showed most CMV-associated TCR beta chains appearing HLA-restricted.

Sequenced material: PBMCs. The chain links TRBV6-5 to TRBJ1-4; TRBD1 agrees at 8 bases. This clonotype originated in a human donor in good health. As DNA, the CDR3 is TGTGCCAGCAGTTACCAACCGACAGGGGATGAAAAACTGTTTTTT. This gives the protein CASSYQPTGDEKLFF.